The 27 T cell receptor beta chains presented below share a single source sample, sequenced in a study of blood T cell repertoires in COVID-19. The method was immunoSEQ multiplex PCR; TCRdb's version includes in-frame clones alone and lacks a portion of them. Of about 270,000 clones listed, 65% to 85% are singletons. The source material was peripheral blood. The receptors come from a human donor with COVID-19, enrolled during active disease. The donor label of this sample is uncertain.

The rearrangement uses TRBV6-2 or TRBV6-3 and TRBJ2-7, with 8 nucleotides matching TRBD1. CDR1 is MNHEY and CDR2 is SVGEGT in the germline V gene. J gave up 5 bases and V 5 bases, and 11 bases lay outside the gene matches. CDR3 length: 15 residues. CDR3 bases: TGTGCCAGCAGTACCTACAGGGGGGCCAGGGACGAGCAGTACTTC. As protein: CASSTYRGARDEQYF.

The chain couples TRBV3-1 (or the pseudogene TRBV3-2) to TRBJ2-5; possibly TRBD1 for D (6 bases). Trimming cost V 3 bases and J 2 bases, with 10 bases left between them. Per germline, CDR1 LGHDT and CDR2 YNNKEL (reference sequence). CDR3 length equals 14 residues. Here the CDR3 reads CASSHWTEQETQYF. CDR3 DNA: TGTGCCAGCAGCCACTGGACAGAGCAAGAGACCCAGTACTTC.

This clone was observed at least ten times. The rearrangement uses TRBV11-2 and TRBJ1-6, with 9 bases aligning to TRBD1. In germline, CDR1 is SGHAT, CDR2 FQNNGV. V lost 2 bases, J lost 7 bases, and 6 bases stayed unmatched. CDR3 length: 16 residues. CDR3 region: CASSLIRDRDNSPLHF. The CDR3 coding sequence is TGTGCCAGCAGCTTAATCCGGGACAGGGACAATTCACCCCTCCACTTT.

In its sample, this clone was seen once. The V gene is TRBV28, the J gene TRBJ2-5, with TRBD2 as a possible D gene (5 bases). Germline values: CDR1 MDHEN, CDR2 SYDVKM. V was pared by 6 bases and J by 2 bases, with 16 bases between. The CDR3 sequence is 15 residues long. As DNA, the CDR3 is TGTGCCAGCAGAACCCAGCGGATTACACAAGAGACCCAGTACTTC. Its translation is CASRTQRITQETQYF.

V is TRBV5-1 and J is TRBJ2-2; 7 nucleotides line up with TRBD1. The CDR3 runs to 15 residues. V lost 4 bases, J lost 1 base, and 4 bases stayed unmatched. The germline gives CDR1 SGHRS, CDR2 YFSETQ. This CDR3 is CASSRDSQNTGELFF. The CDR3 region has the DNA TGCGCCAGCAGCCGGGACAGTCAGAACACCGGGGAGCTGTTTTTT.

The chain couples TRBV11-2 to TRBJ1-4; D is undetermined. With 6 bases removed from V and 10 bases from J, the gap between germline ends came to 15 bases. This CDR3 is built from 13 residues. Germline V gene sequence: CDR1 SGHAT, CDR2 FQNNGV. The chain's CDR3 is CASRRLVRGKLFF. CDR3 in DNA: TGTGCCAGCAGGAGATTAGTGCGGGGAAAACTGTTTTTT. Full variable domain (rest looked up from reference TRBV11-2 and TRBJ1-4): EAGVAQSPRYKIIEKRQSVAFWCNPISGHATLYWYQQILGQGPKLLIQFQNNGVVDDSQLPKDRFSAERLKGVDSTLKIQPAKLEDSAVYLCASRRLVRGKLFFGSGTQLSVL.

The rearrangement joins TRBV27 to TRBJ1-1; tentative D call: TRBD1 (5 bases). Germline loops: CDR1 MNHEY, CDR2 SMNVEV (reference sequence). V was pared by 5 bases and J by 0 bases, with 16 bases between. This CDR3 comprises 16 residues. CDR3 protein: CASSSRGGVMNTEAFF. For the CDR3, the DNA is TGTGCCAGCAGTAGCCGGGGGGGGGTGATGAACACTGAAGCTTTCTTT.

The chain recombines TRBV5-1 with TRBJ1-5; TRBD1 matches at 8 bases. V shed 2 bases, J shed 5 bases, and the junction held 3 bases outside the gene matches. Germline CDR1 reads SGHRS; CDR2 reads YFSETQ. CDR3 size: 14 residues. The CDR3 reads CASSLQGGDQPQHF. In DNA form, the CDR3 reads TGCGCCAGCAGCTTACAGGGGGGCGATCAGCCCCAGCATTTT.

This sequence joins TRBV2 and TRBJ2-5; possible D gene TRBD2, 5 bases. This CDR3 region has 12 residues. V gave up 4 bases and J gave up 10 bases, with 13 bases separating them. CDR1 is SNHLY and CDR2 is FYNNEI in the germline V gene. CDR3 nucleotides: TGTGCCAGCAGTGGCTTTGTGAGGGTCCAGTACTTC. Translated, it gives CASSGFVRVQYF.

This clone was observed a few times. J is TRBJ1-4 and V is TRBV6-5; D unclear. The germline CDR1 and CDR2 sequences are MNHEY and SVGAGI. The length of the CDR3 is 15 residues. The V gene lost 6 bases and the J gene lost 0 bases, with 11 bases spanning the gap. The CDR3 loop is CASRPGGATNEKLFF. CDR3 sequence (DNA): TGTGCCAGCAGACCTGGCGGGGCAACTAATGAAAAACTGTTTTTT.

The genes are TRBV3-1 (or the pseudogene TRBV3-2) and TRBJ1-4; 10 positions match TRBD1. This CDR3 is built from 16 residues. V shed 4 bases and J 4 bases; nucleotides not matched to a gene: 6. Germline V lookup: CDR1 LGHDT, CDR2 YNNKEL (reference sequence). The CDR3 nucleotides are TGTGCCAGCAGCCCTCGACAGGGGGCAGGTAATGAAAAACTGTTTTTT. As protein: CASSPRQGAGNEKLFF.

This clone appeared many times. CDR3 sequence (DNA): TGTGCCAGCAGTTACCAATCGACAGGGGACGGCTATGGCTACACCTTC. This codes for CASSYQSTGDGYGYTF. V gene TRBV6-5 combines with J gene TRBJ1-2; 8 bases are shared with TRBD1. The CDR3 contains 16 residues. Germline trimming cut 2 bases from V and 4 bases from J; bases unmatched to any gene: 9. Germline CDR1 and CDR2: MNHEY and SVGAGI.

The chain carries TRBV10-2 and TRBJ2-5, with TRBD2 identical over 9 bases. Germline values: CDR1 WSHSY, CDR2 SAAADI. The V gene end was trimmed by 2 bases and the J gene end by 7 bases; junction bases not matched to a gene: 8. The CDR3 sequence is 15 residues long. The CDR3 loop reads CASSEGLARVGTQYF. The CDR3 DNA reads TGCGCCAGCAGTGAGGGACTAGCGCGGGTGGGGACCCAGTACTTC.

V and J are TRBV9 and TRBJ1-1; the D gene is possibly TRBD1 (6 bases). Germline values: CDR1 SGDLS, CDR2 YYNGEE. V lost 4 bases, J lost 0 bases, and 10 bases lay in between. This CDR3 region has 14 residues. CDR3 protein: CASSFTGMNTEAFF. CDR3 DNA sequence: TGTGCCAGCAGCTTTACAGGGATGAACACTGAAGCTTTCTTT.

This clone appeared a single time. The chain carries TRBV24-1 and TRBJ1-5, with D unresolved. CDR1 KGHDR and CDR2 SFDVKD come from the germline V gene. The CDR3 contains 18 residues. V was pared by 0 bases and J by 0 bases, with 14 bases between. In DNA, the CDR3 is TGTGCCACCAGTGATTTGCTAGCGGTACAGAATAGCAATCAGCCCCAGCATTTT. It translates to CATSDLLAVQNSNQPQHF.

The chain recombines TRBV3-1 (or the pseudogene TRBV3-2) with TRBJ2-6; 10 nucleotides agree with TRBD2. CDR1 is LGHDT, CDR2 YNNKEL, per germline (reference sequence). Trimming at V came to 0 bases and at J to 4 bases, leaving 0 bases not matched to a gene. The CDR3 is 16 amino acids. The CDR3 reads CASSQDSGRGANVLTF. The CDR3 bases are TGTGCCAGCAGCCAAGATAGCGGGAGGGGGGCCAACGTCCTGACTTTC.

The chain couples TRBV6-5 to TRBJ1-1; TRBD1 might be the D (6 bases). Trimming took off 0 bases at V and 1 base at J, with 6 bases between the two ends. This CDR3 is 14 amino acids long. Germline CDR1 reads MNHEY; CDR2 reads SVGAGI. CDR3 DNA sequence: TGTGCCAGCAGTTACTCGACAGGGAACACTGAAGCTTTCTTT. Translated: CASSYSTGNTEAFF.

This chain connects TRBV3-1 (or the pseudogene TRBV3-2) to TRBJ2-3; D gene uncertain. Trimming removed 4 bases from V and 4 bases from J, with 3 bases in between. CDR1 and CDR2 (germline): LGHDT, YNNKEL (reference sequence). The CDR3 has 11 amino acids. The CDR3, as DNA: TGTGCCAGCAGCCTAGCAGATACGCAGTATTTT. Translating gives CASSLADTQYF.

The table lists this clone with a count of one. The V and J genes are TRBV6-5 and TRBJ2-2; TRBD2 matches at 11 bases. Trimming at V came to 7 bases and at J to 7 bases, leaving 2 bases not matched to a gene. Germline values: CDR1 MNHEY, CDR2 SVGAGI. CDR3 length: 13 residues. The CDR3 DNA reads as TGTGCCAGCACCGGACTAGCGGGCGGGGAGCTGTTTTTT. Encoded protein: CASTGLAGGELFF.

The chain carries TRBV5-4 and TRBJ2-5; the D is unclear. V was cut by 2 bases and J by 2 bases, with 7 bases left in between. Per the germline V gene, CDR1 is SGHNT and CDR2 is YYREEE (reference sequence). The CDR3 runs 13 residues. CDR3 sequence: CASSFGGQETQYF. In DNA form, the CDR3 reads TGTGCCAGCAGCTTTGGCGGTCAAGAGACCCAGTACTTC.

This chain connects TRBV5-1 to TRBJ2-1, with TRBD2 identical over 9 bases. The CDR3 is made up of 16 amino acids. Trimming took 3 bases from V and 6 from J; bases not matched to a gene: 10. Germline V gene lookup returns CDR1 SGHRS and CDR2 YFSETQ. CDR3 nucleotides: TGCGCCAGCAGCTCGGCCGTAGCGGGAGCCGTCAATGAGCAGTTCTTC. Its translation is CASSSAVAGAVNEQFF.

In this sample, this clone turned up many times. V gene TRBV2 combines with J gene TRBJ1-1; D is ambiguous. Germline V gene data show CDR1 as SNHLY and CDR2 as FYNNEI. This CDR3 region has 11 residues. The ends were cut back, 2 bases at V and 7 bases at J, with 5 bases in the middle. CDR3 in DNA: TGTGCCAGCAGTGAACCAGGTGAAGCTTTCTTT. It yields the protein CASSEPGEAFF.

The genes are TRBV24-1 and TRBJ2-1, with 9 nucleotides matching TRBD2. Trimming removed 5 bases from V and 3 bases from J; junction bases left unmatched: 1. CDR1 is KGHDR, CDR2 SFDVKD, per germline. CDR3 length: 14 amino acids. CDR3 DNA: TGTGCCACCAGTGGGACTAGCGTCTACAATGAGCAGTTCTTC. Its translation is CATSGTSVYNEQFF.

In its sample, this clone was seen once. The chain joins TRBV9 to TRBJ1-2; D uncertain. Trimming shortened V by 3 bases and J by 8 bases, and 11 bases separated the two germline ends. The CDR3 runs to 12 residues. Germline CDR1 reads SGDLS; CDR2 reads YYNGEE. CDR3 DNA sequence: TGTGCCAGCAGCGCCCGGGGTTGGGGCTACACCTTC. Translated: CASSARGWGYTF.

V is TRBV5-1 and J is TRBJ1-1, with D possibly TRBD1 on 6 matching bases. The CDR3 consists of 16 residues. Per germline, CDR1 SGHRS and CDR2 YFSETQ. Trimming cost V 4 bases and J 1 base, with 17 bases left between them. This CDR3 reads CASSLTPGTTNTEAFF. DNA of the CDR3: TGCGCCAGCAGCCTAACTCCCGGGACAACGAACACTGAAGCTTTCTTT.

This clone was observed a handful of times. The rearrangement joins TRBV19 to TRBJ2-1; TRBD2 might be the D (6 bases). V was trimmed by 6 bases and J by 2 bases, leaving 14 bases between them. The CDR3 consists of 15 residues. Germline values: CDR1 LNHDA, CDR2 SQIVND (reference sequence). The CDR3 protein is CASSEGGAPYNEQFF. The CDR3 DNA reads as TGTGCCAGTAGCGAGGGCGGGGCCCCCTACAATGAGCAGTTCTTC.

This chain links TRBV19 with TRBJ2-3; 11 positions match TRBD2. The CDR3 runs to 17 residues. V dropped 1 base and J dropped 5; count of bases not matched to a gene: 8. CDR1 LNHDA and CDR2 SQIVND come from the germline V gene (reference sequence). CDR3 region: CASSIAVLAGAQDTQYF. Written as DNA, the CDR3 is TGTGCCAGTAGTATAGCAGTACTAGCGGGAGCCCAAGATACGCAGTATTTT.